Included here is one T cell receptor (beta chain) sequence, with context. These data originate in a study of blood T cell repertoires in COVID-19. Study-level background: Material from acute and convalescent COVID-19 was sourced from the United States, Italy and Spain. In each case, the material was cDNA or gDNA derived from T cells, B-cell-depleted T cells, or PBMCs.

In the source study's methods: Estimation of nucleated cell counts relied on the amplification of reference gene primers. Sequenced by immunoSEQ multiplex PCR; TCRdb stores in-frame clones only, minus some. Clonal size and the V and J genes are those of that table, whereas D and trimming came from the DNA. Of 150,000 to 200,000 clones listed, around 80% were seen once; the top ten hold under 8.5%. The source of this sequence is a human donor in a cohort sampled during active COVID-19. Sequenced material: peripheral blood.

CDR3 amino acids: CASSQAELSYEQYF. The DNA of the CDR3 is TGTGCCAGCAGCCAGGCAGAACTATCCTACGAGCAGTACTTC. The chain joins TRBV3-1 (or the pseudogene TRBV3-2) to TRBJ2-7; D ambiguous. V gave up 3 bases and J gave up 1 base, with 10 bases separating them. Germline CDR1 LGHDT, CDR2 YNNKEL (reference sequence). The CDR3 covers 14 residues.